The clone carrying this TCR beta chain was counted a few times. CDR3 size: 16 residues. Deletions cut 5 bases from V and 4 bases from J, with 20 bases between. The germline CDR1 and CDR2 sequences are MGHDK and SYGVNS. These data originate in a study of cytomegalovirus exposure and HLA in healthy donors. PCR used 60 Vbeta primers and 13 Jbeta primers. Only in-frame clones appear in the TCRdb table, and some are missing; sequencing was by immunoSEQ multiplex PCR. The sample holds about 190,000 clones, 75% to 85% seen once. Sequenced sample: PBMCs. The TCR was taken from a woman aged 25 to 39 in good health and CMV-seronegative. This sequence joins TRBV25-1 and TRBJ1-1; D possibly corresponds to TRBD1 (6 bases). The CDR3 DNA is TGTGCCAGCAGTATGGAAAAAACAGGGCGGACCACTGAAGCTTTCTTT. It yields the protein CASSMEKTGRTTEAFF.